A selection of T cell receptor beta chains follows, all from one sample in a study of T cells in Graves' hyperthyroidism and ophthalmopathy. TCRdb ran MiXCR on the multiplex PCR reads and lists one entry per CDR3 protein. The data show roughly 280,000 distinct CDR3 sequences, approximately 21% seen once. The sequenced sample consisted of blood. These receptors were obtained from a man aged 25-45 years with Graves' ophthalmopathy. The CDR3 runs from the conserved cysteine through the conserved F or W. D genes are given only for firm matches. The size field is filled for only some rows; it gives once, few, many or a size class.

abundance,j_gene,v_gene,d_gene,CDR3aa,CDR3nt
NA,TRBJ2-2,TRBV28,NA,CASSLSRGAIGELFF,TGTGCCAGTAGCCTCTCCCGGGGCGCGATAGGGGAGCTGTTTTTT
NA,TRBJ1-2,TRBV27,TRBD1,CASRTGAEGYTF,TGTGCCAGCAGGACAGGGGCGGAAGGCTACACCTTC
few,TRBJ1-2,TRBV6-5,NA,CASSYSTGSGYGYTF,TGTGCCAGCAGTTACTCGACAGGATCTGGCTATGGCTACACCTTC
NA,TRBJ1-1,TRBV12-3/TRBV12-4,TRBD1,CASSWEGAHTTEAFF,TGTGCCAGCAGTTGGGAGGGGGCGCATACCACTGAAGCTTTCTTT
many,TRBJ2-7,TRBV11-2,NA,CASSLKVDEQYF,TGTGCCAGCAGCTTAAAAGTGGACGAGCAGTACTTC
NA,TRBJ1-1,TRBV28,NA,CASSFGQAFGEAFF,TGTGCCAGCAGTTTCGGCCAGGCCTTTGGTGAAGCTTTCTTT
many,TRBJ1-1,TRBV6-1,TRBD1,CASSLYRGQGETEAFF,TGTGCCAGCAGTCTTTACAGGGGGCAAGGAGAAACTGAAGCTTTCTTT
many,TRBJ2-7,TRBV6-1,NA,CASRGRTYEQYF,TGTGCCAGCAGGGGCAGAACCTACGAGCAGTACTTC
few,TRBJ1-2,TRBV28,NA,CASKWESNYGYTF,TGTGCCAGCAAATGGGAGTCTAACTATGGCTACACCTTC
NA,TRBJ2-1,TRBV6-2/TRBV6-3,NA,CASSYTLGGNEQFF,TGTGCCAGCAGTTACACCCTTGGAGGCAATGAGCAGTTCTTC
many,TRBJ2-1,TRBV20-1,TRBD2,CSSRSDQGLAGGKVYNEQFF,TGCAGTTCCCGATCGGACCAGGGACTAGCGGGAGGTAAGGTCTACAATGAGCAGTTCTTC
few,TRBJ2-5,TRBV11-3,TRBD2,CASSLGLAGVGRETQYF,TGTGCCAGCAGCTTAGGACTAGCGGGAGTGGGGAGAGAGACCCAGTACTTC
NA,TRBJ2-2,TRBV5-1,TRBD1,CASSLSPGGADTGELFF,TGCGCCAGCAGCTTGAGTCCAGGGGGCGCGGACACCGGGGAGCTGTTTTTT
few,TRBJ1-2,TRBV12-3/TRBV12-4,TRBD1,CASSPRRGGDYGYTF,TGTGCCAGCAGTCCCCGCAGGGGGGGGGATTATGGCTACACCTTC
many,TRBJ2-5,TRBV5-1,TRBD2,CASSMGTSGSPVSQYF,TGCGCCAGCAGCATGGGGACTAGCGGGAGCCCCGTGTCCCAGTACTTC
NA,TRBJ2-6,TRBV18,NA,CASSVAITGANVLTF,TGTGCCAGCTCTGTGGCTATCACTGGGGCCAACGTCCTGACTTTC
NA,TRBJ2-7,TRBV29-1,TRBD2,CSVPGLGVSEQYF,TGCAGCGTCCCGGGACTAGGCGTGAGCGAGCAGTACTTC